This record covers a single TCR beta chain. Its target is not known. The CDR3 sequence is 15 residues long. Germline V lookup: CDR1 DFQATT, CDR2 SNEGSKA (reference sequence). V shed 5 bases and J 4 bases; nucleotides not matched to a gene: 7. The data originate from a study of blood T cells in healthy people across ages. At the level of the study: Template switching caught about one barcoded beta molecule for each two T cells.

Sample-barcoded 5' priming and a J-beta primer mix drove a second PCR of 7 to 11 cycles. One entry per CDR3 protein results from TCRdb running MiXCR on the 5' RACE reads. The sample records approximately 290,000 distinct CDR3 sequences, roughly 26% being singletons. Donors each provided around 10 milliliters of peripheral blood. Study findings and constraints: Older age coincided with a roughly linear decline in TCR beta diversity per million T cells.

The sequence was obtained from a woman in her 70s in good health. J is TRBJ2-3 and V is TRBV20-1; 12 bases are a match to TRBD2. The sample comprised blood. CDR3 nucleotides: TGCAGTGCTCACAGACTAGCGGGAGAAGCAGATACGCAGTATTTT. Protein product: CSAHRLAGEADTQYF.